This entry lists 11 T cell receptor beta chains sequenced from one sample in a study of T-cell reconstitution after alpha-beta-depleted transplantation in children. Unique molecular identifiers featured in how the TCRbeta library was prepared. TCRdb re-called the PCR reads with MiXCR, one entry per CDR3 protein. The repertoire holds over 150,000 distinct CDR3 sequences, with roughly 10% as singletons. The starting material was PBMCs, obtained before TCRalphabeta/CD19-depleted stem cell transplant. These receptors all come from a boy between 2 and 15 years old with acute myeloid leukemia, due to receive a stem cell transplant.

There are many counts of this clonotype. V is TRBV4-1 and J is TRBJ2-1, with D perhaps TRBD2 (5 bases). The CDR3 contains 14 residues. V lost 1 base and J 7 bases, leaving 11 bases between the germline ends. Germline V CDR1 and CDR2: MGHRA, YSYEKL. The CDR3 sequence: CASSQGGSKNEQFF. The CDR3 nucleotides are TGCGCCAGCAGCCAAGGTGGGAGTAAAAATGAGCAGTTCTTC.

This clonotype has a count of ten or more. The chain employs TRBV7-9 and TRBJ2-1; D is uncertain. Germline V gene data show CDR1 as SEHNR and CDR2 as FQNEAQ (reference sequence). The CDR3 is 16 residues long. The V end was cut by 4 bases, the J end by 11 bases, with 24 bases between. The DNA for the CDR3 is TGTGCCAGCAGCTCTTCCATGAGACTCTCGCCGCATCAGCAGTTCTTC. Translation: CASSSSMRLSPHQQFF. The variable domain in full, completed from reference TRBV7-9 and TRBJ2-1, reads DTGVSQNPRHKITKRGQNVTFRCDPISEHNRLYWYRQTLGQGPEFLTYFQNEAQLEKSRLLSDRFSAERPKGSFSTLEIQRTEQGDSAMYLCASSSSMRLSPHQQFFGPGTRLTVL.

Concerning this clonotype: The junction does not match germline at one end; this may be a read error. The chain combines TRBV10-2 with TRBJ1-2; D is uncertain. The CDR3 is 14 residues long. Germline V gives CDR1 WSHSY, CDR2 SAAADI. CDR3 coding DNA: TGCGCCAGCAGTGAGTCGATAGGGAGCTATGGCGACACCTTC. Translating gives CASSESIGSYGDTF.

This clonotype came up many times. The chain couples TRBV20-1 to TRBJ1-1; TRBD1 aligns across 8 bases. The J segment lost 4 bases and the V segment lost 3 bases, leaving 7 bases of the junction unmatched. The CDR3 sequence is 14 residues long. Germline CDR1 and CDR2: DFQATT and SNEGSKA (reference sequence). CDR3 sequence: CSASRTGSTTEAFF. For the CDR3, the DNA is TGCAGTGCTAGCCGGACAGGGTCGACCACTGAAGCTTTCTTT.

The table lists this clonotype with many counts. CDR3 loop: CSAQGASSTGELFF. The CDR3 bases are TGCAGCGCCCAGGGGGCATCGAGCACCGGGGAGCTGTTTTTT. This chain links TRBV29-1 with TRBJ2-2; 8 bases are shared with TRBD1. V gave up 7 bases and J gave up 4 bases; unmatched junction bases: 8. The germline V gene encodes CDR1 SQVTM and CDR2 ANQGSEA. CDR3 length: 14 residues.

This clonotype was counted many times. The chain links TRBV14 to TRBJ2-7; no firm D call. The germline CDR1 and CDR2 sequences are SGHDN and FVKESK. The CDR3 has 13 amino acids. V lost 4 bases and J 0 bases, leaving 7 bases between the germline ends. The CDR3 DNA reads TGTGCCAGCAGCCGCATAGGCTCCTACGAGCAGTACTTC. Translation: CASSRIGSYEQYF.

This clonotype was counted ten times or more. CDR3 amino acids: CSASSGVHEQYV. The CDR3 coding sequence is TGCAGTGCTAGTTCCGGGGTTCACGAGCAGTACGTC. This chain connects TRBV20-1 to TRBJ2-7, with a tentative D call TRBD2 (5 bases). The CDR3 runs 12 residues. The V gene's germline CDR1 is DFQATT and CDR2 SNEGSKA (reference sequence). V lost 3 bases and J lost 5, with 11 bases in between.

The J gene is TRBJ2-7, the V gene TRBV7-9; 13 bases match TRBD2. This CDR3 region has 17 residues. CDR1 is SEHNR, CDR2 FQNEAQ, per germline (reference sequence). V gave up 5 bases and J gave up 5 bases; unmatched junction bases: 12. In DNA form, the CDR3 reads TGTGCCAGCAGCCCCGGACTAGCGGGAGTCGTCCGCCACGAGCAGTACTTC. Amino acid sequence: CASSPGLAGVVRHEQYF. Complete variable domain (other parts from reference TRBV7-9 and TRBJ2-7): DTGVSQNPRHKITKRGQNVTFRCDPISEHNRLYWYRQTLGQGPEFLTYFQNEAQLEKSRLLSDRFSAERPKGSFSTLEIQRTEQGDSAMYLCASSPGLAGVVRHEQYFGPGTRLTVT.

This clonotype came up many times. The chain couples TRBV6-5 to TRBJ2-7; TRBD1 matches 9 bases. Germline loops: CDR1 MNHEY, CDR2 SVGAGI. The CDR3 length is 14 residues. V lost 2 bases and J lost 5; bases outside the gene matches: 4. As DNA, the CDR3 is TGTGCCAGCAGTTACCGGGACAGGGTCCACGAGCAGTACTTC. Translating gives CASSYRDRVHEQYF.

This clonotype was counted many times. This chain joins TRBV20-1 and TRBJ2-7; possible D gene TRBD1, 6 bases. The CDR3 runs 13 residues. The V gene lost 4 bases and the J gene lost 3 bases, with 13 bases spanning the gap. CDR1 is DFQATT and CDR2 is SNEGSKA in the germline V gene (reference sequence). This CDR3 reads CSATRRDNYEQYV. The CDR3 DNA sequence: TGCAGTGCTACTAGACGGGACAACTACGAGCAGTACGTC.

This clonotype came up many times. V is TRBV6-5 and J is TRBJ1-5; TRBD1 matches 10 bases. CDR3 length equals 17 residues. Germline values: CDR1 MNHEY, CDR2 SVGAGI. The ends lost 0 bases at V and 7 bases at J; junction bases unmatched: 9. The CDR3 spells CASSYSYRDRGDQPQHF. CDR3 DNA sequence: TGTGCCAGCAGTTACTCGTATAGGGACAGGGGTGACCAGCCCCAGCATTTT.